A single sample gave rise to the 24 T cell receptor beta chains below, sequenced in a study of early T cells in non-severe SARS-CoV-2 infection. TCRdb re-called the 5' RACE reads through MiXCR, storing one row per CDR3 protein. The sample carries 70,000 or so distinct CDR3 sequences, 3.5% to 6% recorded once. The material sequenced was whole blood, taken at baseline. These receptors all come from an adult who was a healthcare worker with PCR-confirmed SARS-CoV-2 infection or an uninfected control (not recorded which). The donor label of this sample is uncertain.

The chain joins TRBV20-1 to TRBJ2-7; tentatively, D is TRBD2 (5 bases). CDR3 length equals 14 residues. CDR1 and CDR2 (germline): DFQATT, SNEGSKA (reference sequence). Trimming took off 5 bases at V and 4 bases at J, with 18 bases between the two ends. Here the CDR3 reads CSAGVPGNVYEQYF. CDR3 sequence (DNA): TGCAGTGCTGGCGTTCCGGGGAATGTTTACGAGCAGTACTTC.

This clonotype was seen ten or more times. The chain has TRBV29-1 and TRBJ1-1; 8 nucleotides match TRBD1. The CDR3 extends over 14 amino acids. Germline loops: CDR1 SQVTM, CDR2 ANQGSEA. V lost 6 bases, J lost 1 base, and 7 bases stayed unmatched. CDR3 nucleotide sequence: TGCAGCGTGGGCCCGACAGGGGCGAACACTGAAGCTTTCTTT. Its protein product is CSVGPTGANTEAFF.

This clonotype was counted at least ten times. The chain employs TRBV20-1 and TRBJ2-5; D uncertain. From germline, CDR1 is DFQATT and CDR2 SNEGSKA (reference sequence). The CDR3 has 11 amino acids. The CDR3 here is CSPRRQETQYF. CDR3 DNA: TGCAGCCCCCGCAGACAAGAGACCCAGTACTTC.

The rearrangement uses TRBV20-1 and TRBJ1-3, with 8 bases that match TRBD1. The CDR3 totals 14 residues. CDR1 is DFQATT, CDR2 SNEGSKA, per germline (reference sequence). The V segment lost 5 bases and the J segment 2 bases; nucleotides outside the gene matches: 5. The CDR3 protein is CSAFTGGTGNTIYF. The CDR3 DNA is TGCAGTGCTTTTACAGGGGGTACTGGAAACACCATATATTTT.

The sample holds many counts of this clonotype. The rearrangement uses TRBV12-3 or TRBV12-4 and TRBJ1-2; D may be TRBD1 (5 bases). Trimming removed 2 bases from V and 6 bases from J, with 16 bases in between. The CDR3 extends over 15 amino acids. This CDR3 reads CASSLIRGDVDGYTF. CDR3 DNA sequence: TGTGCCAGCAGTTTAATTCGAGGGGACGTTGATGGCTACACCTTC.

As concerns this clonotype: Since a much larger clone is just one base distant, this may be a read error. The CDR3 nucleotides are TGTGCCAGCAGCTTAGCATCGAACACCGGGGAGCTGCTTTTT. Translated: CASSLASNTGELLF. The V call is TRBV11-1, the J call TRBJ2-2, with D possibly being TRBD2 (5 bases). The V gene's germline CDR1 is SGHAT and CDR2 FQDESV (reference sequence). The CDR3 extends over 14 amino acids.

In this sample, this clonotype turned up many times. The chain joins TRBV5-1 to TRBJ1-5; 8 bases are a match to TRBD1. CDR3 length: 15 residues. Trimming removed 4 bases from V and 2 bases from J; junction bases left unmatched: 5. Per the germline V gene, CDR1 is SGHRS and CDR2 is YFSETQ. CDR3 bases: TGCGCCAGCAGCCAGACAGGGGTGGGCAATCAGCCCCAGCATTTT. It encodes CASSQTGVGNQPQHF.

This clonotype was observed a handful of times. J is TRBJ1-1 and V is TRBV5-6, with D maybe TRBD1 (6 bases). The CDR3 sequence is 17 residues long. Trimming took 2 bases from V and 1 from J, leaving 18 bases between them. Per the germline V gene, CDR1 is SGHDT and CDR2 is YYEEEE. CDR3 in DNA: TGTGCCAGCAGCTTTAGGGGGGCCAGGCTACGGAACACTGAAGCTTTCTTT. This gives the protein CASSFRGARLRNTEAFF.

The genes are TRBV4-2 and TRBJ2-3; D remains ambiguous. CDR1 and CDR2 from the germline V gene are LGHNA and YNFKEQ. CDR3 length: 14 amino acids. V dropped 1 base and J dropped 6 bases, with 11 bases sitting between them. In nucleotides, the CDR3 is TGTGCCAGCAGCCAAGGCGGATACTCCGATACGCAGTATTTT. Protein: CASSQGGYSDTQYF.

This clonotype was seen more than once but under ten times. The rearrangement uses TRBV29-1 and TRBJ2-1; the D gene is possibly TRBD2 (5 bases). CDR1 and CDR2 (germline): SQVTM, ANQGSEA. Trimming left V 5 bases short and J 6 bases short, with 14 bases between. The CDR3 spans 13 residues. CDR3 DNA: TGCAGCGTTAGACGGCAAGGAGGCAATGAGCAGTTCTTC. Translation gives CSVRRQGGNEQFF.

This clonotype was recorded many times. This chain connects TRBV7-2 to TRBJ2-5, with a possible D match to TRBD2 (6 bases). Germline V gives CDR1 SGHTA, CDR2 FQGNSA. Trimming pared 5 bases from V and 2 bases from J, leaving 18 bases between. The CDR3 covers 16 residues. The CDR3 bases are TGTGCCAGCAGCCTTAGACGCGGGACGACACAAGAGACCCAGTACTTC. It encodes CASSLRRGTTQETQYF.

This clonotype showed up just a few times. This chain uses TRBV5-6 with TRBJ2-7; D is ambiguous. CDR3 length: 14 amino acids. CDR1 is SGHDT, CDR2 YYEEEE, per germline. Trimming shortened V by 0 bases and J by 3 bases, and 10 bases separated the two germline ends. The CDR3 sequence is CASSLARKVYEQYF. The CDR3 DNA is TGTGCCAGCAGCTTGGCCAGAAAAGTCTACGAGCAGTACTTC.

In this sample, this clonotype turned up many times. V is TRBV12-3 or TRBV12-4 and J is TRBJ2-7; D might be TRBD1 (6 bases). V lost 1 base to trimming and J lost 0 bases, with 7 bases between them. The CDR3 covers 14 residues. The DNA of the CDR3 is TGTGCCAGCAGTTTAGGGGACACCTCCTACGAGCAGTACTTC. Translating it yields CASSLGDTSYEQYF.

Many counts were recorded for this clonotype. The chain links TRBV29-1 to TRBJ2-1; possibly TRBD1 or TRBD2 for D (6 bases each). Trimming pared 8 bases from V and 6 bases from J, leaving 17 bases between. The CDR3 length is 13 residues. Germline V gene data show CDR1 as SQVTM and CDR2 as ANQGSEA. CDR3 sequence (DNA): TGCAGCCCGAAGGTGGAGGGGGGCAATGAGCAGTTCTTC. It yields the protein CSPKVEGGNEQFF.

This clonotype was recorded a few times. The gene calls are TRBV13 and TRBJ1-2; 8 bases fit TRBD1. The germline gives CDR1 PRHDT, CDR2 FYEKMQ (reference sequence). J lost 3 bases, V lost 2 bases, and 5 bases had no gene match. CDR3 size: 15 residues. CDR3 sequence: CASSLRQGIDYGYTF. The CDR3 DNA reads TGTGCCAGCAGCTTACGACAGGGGATTGACTATGGCTACACCTTC.

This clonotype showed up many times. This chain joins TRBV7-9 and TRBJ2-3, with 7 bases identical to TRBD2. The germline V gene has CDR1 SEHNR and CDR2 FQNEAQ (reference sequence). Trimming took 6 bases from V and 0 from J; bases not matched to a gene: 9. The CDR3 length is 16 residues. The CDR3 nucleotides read TGTGCCAGCAGTTCGCGGGGGAGCTATAGCACAGATACGCAGTATTTT. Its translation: CASSSRGSYSTDTQYF.

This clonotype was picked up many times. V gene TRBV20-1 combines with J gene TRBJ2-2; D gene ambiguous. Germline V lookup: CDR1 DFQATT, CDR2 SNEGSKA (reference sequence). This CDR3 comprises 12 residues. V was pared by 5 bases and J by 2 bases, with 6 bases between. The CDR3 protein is CSAEQNTGELFF. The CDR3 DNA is TGCAGTGCTGAACAAAACACCGGGGAGCTGTTTTTT.

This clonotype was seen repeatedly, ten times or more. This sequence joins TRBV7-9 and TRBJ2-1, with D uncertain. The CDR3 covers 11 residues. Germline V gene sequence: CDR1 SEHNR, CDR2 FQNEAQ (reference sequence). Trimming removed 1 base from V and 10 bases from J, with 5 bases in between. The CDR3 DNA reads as TGTGCCAGCAGCTTAGGACCGGAGCAGTTCTTC. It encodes CASSLGPEQFF.

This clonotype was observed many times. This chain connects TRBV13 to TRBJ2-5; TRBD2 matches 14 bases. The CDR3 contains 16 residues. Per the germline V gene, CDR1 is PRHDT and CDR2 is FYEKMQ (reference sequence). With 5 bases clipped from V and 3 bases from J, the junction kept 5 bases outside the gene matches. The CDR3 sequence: CASSPQGLAGEETQYF. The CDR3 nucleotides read TGTGCCAGCAGCCCCCAGGGACTAGCGGGGGAAGAGACCCAGTACTTC.

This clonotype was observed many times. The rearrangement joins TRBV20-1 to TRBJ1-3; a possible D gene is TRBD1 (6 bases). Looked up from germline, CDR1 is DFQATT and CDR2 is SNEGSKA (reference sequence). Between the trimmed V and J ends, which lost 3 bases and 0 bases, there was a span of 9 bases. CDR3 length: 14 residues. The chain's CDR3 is CSASWDNSGNTIYF. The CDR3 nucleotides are TGCAGTGCTAGCTGGGACAACTCTGGAAACACCATATATTTT.

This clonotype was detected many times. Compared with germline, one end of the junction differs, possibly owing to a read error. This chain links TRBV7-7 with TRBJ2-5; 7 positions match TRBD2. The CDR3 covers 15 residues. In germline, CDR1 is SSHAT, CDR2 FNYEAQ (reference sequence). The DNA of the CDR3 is TGTGCTAGCAGCTTAGCTGGGACTACCCAAGAGACCCAGTACTTC. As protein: CASSLAGTTQETQYF.

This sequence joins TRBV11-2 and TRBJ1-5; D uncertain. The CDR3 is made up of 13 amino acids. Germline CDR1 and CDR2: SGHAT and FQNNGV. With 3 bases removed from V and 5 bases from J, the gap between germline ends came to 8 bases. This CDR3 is CASSFVDDQPQHF. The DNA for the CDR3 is TGTGCCAGCAGCTTTGTCGATGATCAGCCCCAGCATTTT.

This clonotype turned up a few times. The CDR3 spells CASSLAPRGRGQPQHF. The CDR3 DNA follows: TGTGCCAGCTCACTCGCACCTAGAGGACGGGGTCAGCCCCAGCATTTT. The chain employs TRBV18 and TRBJ1-5; D unclear. Germline-derived CDR1 and CDR2 are KGHSH and LQKENI. V lost 4 bases and J lost 6, with 19 bases in between. The CDR3 is made up of 16 amino acids. Combining the CDR3 with reference TRBV18 and TRBJ1-5 gives the whole variable domain NAGVMQNPRHLVRRRGQEARLRCSPMKGHSHVYWYRQLPEEGLKFMVYLQKENIIDESGMPKERFSAEFPKEGPSILRIQQVVRGDSAAYFCASSLAPRGRGQPQHFGDGTRLSIL.

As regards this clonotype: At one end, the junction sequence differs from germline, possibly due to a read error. The CDR3 DNA reads as TGTGCCAGCAGCCTAACCCCCAACTACGAGCAGTACTTC. This translates into CASSLTPNYEQYF. V is TRBV7-3 and J is TRBJ2-7; D ambiguous. The CDR3 totals 13 residues. Looked up from germline, CDR1 is SGHTA and CDR2 is FQGTGA.